The 23 T cell receptor beta chains below were found in one sample sequenced in a study of neoadjuvant anti-PD-1 for oral cavity cancer. The sample's time point: after neoadjuvant nivolumab, at surgical resection. Data came from immunoSEQ multiplex PCR; TCRdb stores just in-frame clones and leaves some out. Of approximately 8,200 clones in the sample, 70% were seen once. Specimen: PBMCs, collected after nivolumab (anti-PD-1) treatment. The receptors were gathered from a person between 40 and 85 years old with oral cavity squamous cell carcinoma.

CDR3 nucleotide sequence: TGTGCCAGCAGCCATCGGACAGGGAACCAAGAGACCCAGTACTTC. This translates into CASSHRTGNQETQYF. The chain combines TRBV7-9 with TRBJ2-5; 8 nucleotides match TRBD1. This CDR3 spans 15 amino acids. V trimming: 5 bases; J trimming: 0 bases; junction bases outside the gene matches: 5. Germline V gene lookup returns CDR1 SEHNR and CDR2 FQNEAQ (reference sequence). The whole variable domain, filled in from reference TRBV7-9 and TRBJ2-5, reads DTGVSQNPRHKITKRGQNVTFRCDPISEHNRLYWYRQTLGQGPEFLTYFQNEAQLEKSRLLSDRFSAERPKGSFSTLEIQRTEQGDSAMYLCASSHRTGNQETQYFGPGTRLLVL.

The chain combines TRBV4-1 with TRBJ1-2, with D possibly being TRBD1 (6 bases). V shed 1 base and J shed 3 bases, with 9 bases lying between them. This CDR3 has 14 residues. Germline lookup yields CDR1 MGHRA and CDR2 YSYEKL. CDR3 nucleotide sequence: TGCGCCAGCAGCCAAGTGCAGGGGTACTATGGCTACACCTTC. Translated: CASSQVQGYYGYTF.

V gene TRBV28 combines with J gene TRBJ2-1, with 8 bases lining up with TRBD1. Trimming cost V 5 bases and J 5 bases; bases outside gene matches: 11. This CDR3 region has 16 residues. Germline loops: CDR1 MDHEN, CDR2 SYDVKM. This CDR3 is CASSTGQGFMDNEQFF. CDR3 coding DNA: TGTGCCAGCAGTACTGGACAGGGTTTTATGGACAATGAGCAGTTCTTC. The full variable domain, in which reference TRBV28 and TRBJ2-1 provide the parts outside the CDR3, is DVKVTQSSRYLVKRTGEKVFLECVQDMDHENMFWYRQDPGLGLRLIYFSYDVKMKEKGDIPEGYSVSREKKERFSLILESASTNQTSMYLCASSTGQGFMDNEQFFGPGTRLTVL.

V gene TRBV27 combines with J gene TRBJ2-1; D may be TRBD1 or TRBD2 (5 bases each). The CDR3 has 15 residues. Germline assignment: CDR1 MNHEY and CDR2 SMNVEV (reference sequence). Trimming removed 2 bases from V and 6 bases from J, with 14 bases in between. CDR3 nucleotide sequence: TGTGCCAGCAGTTTAGTGGGGGTAATCAGCAATGAGCAGTTCTTC. It specifies CASSLVGVISNEQFF.

The chain links TRBV10-3 to TRBJ2-3; D perhaps matches TRBD1 (6 bases). In germline, CDR1 is ENHRY, CDR2 SYGVKD. The CDR3 has 16 residues. V lost 3 bases to trimming and J lost 4 bases, with 17 bases between them. The DNA of the CDR3 is TGTGCCATCAGTGACCCCGTAGGGGGATGGGCAGATACGCAGTATTTT. Its translation: CAISDPVGGWADTQYF.

DNA of the CDR3: TGCGCCAGCAGCCAAGAACGACAGGGGGCCTACCACAATGAGCAGTTCTTC. Its translation: CASSQERQGAYHNEQFF. V usage is TRBV4-3 and J usage is TRBJ2-1; 10 positions match TRBD1. V shed 0 bases and J 5 bases; nucleotides not matched to a gene: 7. This CDR3 contains 17 residues. Germline CDR1 reads LGHNA; CDR2 reads YSLEER.

V usage is TRBV7-8 and J usage is TRBJ1-3, with D unresolved. This CDR3 comprises 13 residues. Trimming left V 7 bases short and J 0 bases short, with 7 bases between. Germline values: CDR1 SGHVS, CDR2 FQNEAQ. In DNA form, the CDR3 reads TGTGCCAGCAACCAAACCTCTGGAAACACCATATATTTT. Encoded protein: CASNQTSGNTIYF.

The V and J genes are TRBV29-1 and TRBJ2-7, with D perhaps being TRBD1 or TRBD2 (5 bases each). V shed 4 bases and J shed 3 bases, with 16 bases lying between them. Germline CDR1 and CDR2: SQVTM and ANQGSEA. The CDR3 is 14 amino acids. In DNA, the CDR3 is TGCAGCGTTGTCCCCATGGCAGGGAGCTACGAGCAGTACTTC. As protein: CSVVPMAGSYEQYF.

This chain uses TRBV19 with TRBJ2-3, with D possibly being TRBD2 (6 bases). The CDR3 loop spans 13 amino acids. With 3 bases removed from V and 11 bases from J, the gap between germline ends came to 15 bases. Germline V lookup: CDR1 LNHDA, CDR2 SQIVND (reference sequence). The CDR3 region has the DNA TGTGCCAGTAGTATCGGAGGGGCCGGAGGGCAGTATTTT. This encodes CASSIGGAGGQYF.

The rearrangement links TRBV6-1 to TRBJ1-5; D remains unclear. CDR1 is MNHNS and CDR2 is SASEGT in the germline V gene. Trimming cost V 2 bases and J 2 bases, with 10 bases left between them. The CDR3 has 15 amino acids. CDR3 in DNA: TGTGCCAGCAGTGAATCGAAGGGTGGCAATCAGCCCCAGCATTTT. It codes for CASSESKGGNQPQHF.

V is TRBV9 and J is TRBJ2-2, with 7 bases lining up with TRBD1. Losses at the gene ends were 2 bases for V and 7 bases for J; bases not matched to a gene: 8. Germline V CDR1 and CDR2: SGDLS, YYNGEE. The CDR3 runs 15 residues. As DNA, the CDR3 is TGTGCCAGCAGCGTCCACAGGGGCCGGGGCGGGGAGCTGTTTTTT. Translation gives CASSVHRGRGGELFF. Drawing the rest from reference TRBV9 and TRBJ2-2, the complete variable domain is DSGVTQTPKHLITATGQRVTLRCSPRSGDLSVYWYQQSLDQGLQFLIQYYNGEERAKGNILERFSAQQFPDLHSELNLSSLELGDSALYFCASSVHRGRGGELFFGEGSRLTVL.

This clone was counted only a few times. J is TRBJ2-7 and V is TRBV4-2; a weak D match, TRBD1 (5 bases). V was pared by 0 bases and J by 0 bases, with 9 bases between. Germline CDR1 reads LGHNA; CDR2 reads YNFKEQ. The CDR3 contains 15 residues. The CDR3, as DNA: TGTGCCAGCAGCCAAGATAGGCAGGGCTCCTACGAGCAGTACTTC. Amino acids: CASSQDRQGSYEQYF.

V gene TRBV28 combines with J gene TRBJ1-2, with a weak D call TRBD1 (5 bases). Germline lookup yields CDR1 MDHEN and CDR2 SYDVKM. The CDR3 is 15 amino acids. Trimming took off 2 bases at V and 5 bases at J, with 15 bases between the two ends. The CDR3 sequence is CASSLSQGVNYGYTF. In DNA, the CDR3 is TGTGCCAGCAGTTTAAGCCAGGGAGTTAATTATGGCTACACCTTC.

CDR3 DNA sequence: TGTGCCAGCAGTGAAGCCTCAGATACGCAGTATTTT. Its protein is CASSEASDTQYF. The chain joins TRBV2 to TRBJ2-3; D uncertain. Trimming removed 0 bases at V and 4 bases at J, with 2 bases between. CDR3 size: 12 residues. CDR1 is SNHLY and CDR2 is FYNNEI in the germline V gene.

V is TRBV4-1 and J is TRBJ1-2; 8 nucleotides match TRBD1. Germline CDR1 is MGHRA and CDR2 is YSYEKL. V shed 1 base, J shed 6 bases, and the junction held 7 bases outside the gene matches. The CDR3 loop spans 15 amino acids. The CDR3 protein is CASSQVAGRGHGYTF. CDR3 in DNA: TGCGCCAGCAGCCAAGTAGCGGGCAGGGGGCATGGCTACACCTTC.

The chain employs TRBV28 and TRBJ1-2; 8 bases map to TRBD1. Losses at the gene ends were 3 bases for V and 5 bases for J; bases not matched to a gene: 8. CDR1 and CDR2 (germline): MDHEN, SYDVKM. The CDR3 is 15 residues long. The DNA for the CDR3 is TGTGCCAGCAGTTTTTCCCCGACAGGGGTGTATGGCTACACCTTC. Translated: CASSFSPTGVYGYTF.

This sequence joins TRBV9 and TRBJ2-3; 7 bases are shared with TRBD2. The CDR3 is made up of 15 amino acids. The V and J ends lost 1 base and 3 bases, in that order; junction bases with no gene match: 5. CDR1 is SGDLS and CDR2 is YYNGEE in the germline V gene. CDR3 residues: CASSVMGGMTDTQYF. The DNA of the CDR3 is TGTGCCAGCAGCGTAATGGGGGGGATGACAGATACGCAGTATTTT.

The chain combines TRBV6-4 with TRBJ2-2; D is perhaps TRBD1 (6 bases). This CDR3 is 15 amino acids long. The V end lost 5 bases, the J end lost 1 base, and 11 bases lay between the germline ends. Germline V gene sequence: CDR1 MRHNA, CDR2 SNTAGT. This CDR3 reads CASSRTELNTGELFF. CDR3 nucleotides: TGTGCCAGCAGTCGGACAGAGCTGAACACCGGGGAGCTGTTTTTT.

This clone was observed a few times. The V call is TRBV2, the J call TRBJ1-4, with 8 positions matching TRBD1. The CDR3 has 15 amino acids. CDR1 SNHLY and CDR2 FYNNEI come from the germline V gene. With V trimmed by 3 bases and J by 5 bases, 5 bases remained unmatched. The DNA of the CDR3 is TGTGCCAGCAGTGAGGCCGGGACAGGAAATGAAAAACTGTTTTTT. It translates to CASSEAGTGNEKLFF.

This clone was found once. The chain combines TRBV15 with TRBJ2-7, with D uncertain. From germline, CDR1 is LNHNV and CDR2 YYDKDF (reference sequence). The CDR3 runs to 15 residues. The V gene lost 2 bases and the J gene lost 0 bases, with 11 bases spanning the gap. The CDR3 reads CATSRSDEYSYEQYF. Written as DNA, the CDR3 is TGTGCCACCAGCAGAAGCGACGAGTACTCCTACGAGCAGTACTTC.

Written as DNA, the CDR3 is TGCAGTGCTAGGGGGACGGGTGCCTACACCTTC. Translation: CSARGTGAYTF. The chain is built from TRBV20-1 and TRBJ1-2, with D maybe TRBD1 (5 bases). The V gene lost 3 bases and the J gene lost 10 bases, with 12 bases spanning the gap. The CDR3 consists of 11 residues. Per germline, CDR1 DFQATT and CDR2 SNEGSKA (reference sequence).

The gene calls are TRBV6-5 and TRBJ1-5, with 7 bases aligning to TRBD1. Germline CDR1 and CDR2: MNHEY and SVGAGI. The trim removed 6 bases at V and 4 bases at J, leaving 6 bases unmatched. The CDR3 is 14 amino acids. This chain's CDR3 is CASRRTGRNQPQHF. The CDR3 DNA is TGTGCCAGCAGACGGACAGGCAGGAATCAGCCCCAGCATTTT.

CDR3 in DNA: TGTGCCAGCAGTGAAGGAGAGGGGGGCGCCCATGGCTACACCTTC. Protein sequence: CASSEGEGGAHGYTF. The chain has TRBV6-1 and TRBJ1-2; TRBD1 is a possible D gene (6 bases). The CDR3 has 15 residues. CDR1 is MNHNS, CDR2 SASEGT, per germline. V lost 1 base, J lost 6 bases, and 15 bases lay in between.